The entry that follows covers one T cell receptor (beta chain) sequence. Under the authors' procedure: Amplifying reference gene primers gave estimates of nucleated cell counts. TCRdb's table, derived via immunoSEQ multiplex PCR, lists solely in-frame clones and lacks some. V and J calls and clone size come straight from that table; D and trimming were deduced from the DNA. The sample includes around 140,000 clones, around 86% seen only once; the top ten take roughly 9.1%. The record originates from a study of blood T cell repertoires in COVID-19. About the study: COVID-19 samples collected from the United States, Italy and Spain covered acute and convalescent phases. From T cells, B-cell-depleted T cells, or PBMCs came the material, which was cDNA or gDNA.

Trimming cost V 4 bases and J 7 bases; bases outside gene matches: 6. The CDR3 is 15 amino acids. The germline CDR1 and CDR2 sequences are LGHNA and YNFKEQ. The chain employs TRBV4-2 and TRBJ2-1, with 11 bases lining up with TRBD2. Sequenced input: peripheral blood. The source is a woman in her sixties with active or convalescent COVID-19. DNA for the CDR3: TGTGCCAGCAGCCGTACTAGCGGGAGTGAGAATGAGCAGTTCTTC. Residues: CASSRTSGSENEQFF.